This TCR beta chain appears in the sequencing data of a study of beta chain features in type 1 diabetes. V gave up 4 bases and J gave up 3 bases; unmatched junction bases: 5. The length of the CDR3 is 15 residues. CDR1 is SGHAT, CDR2 FQNNGV, per germline. Overall study results and limits: There was a possibility that cDNA sequencing over-represented cells with high TCR expression. A potential influence of HLA type upon TCRB rearrangement remained unresolved herein. Type 1 diabetes patients had fewer VDJ junction insertions and more deletions.

Investigators reverse transcribed all isolated RNA, so they sequenced expressed TCRB transcripts. Sequencing used immunoSEQ multiplex PCR; TCRdb keeps in-frame clones, though not all of them. The table records about 340,000 clones, approximately 8% of them present only once. For this clone: What it recognizes is unknown.

Purity (above 95%) was reached by all sorted populations. This TCR came from a woman aged 18-29 years in good health. Sequenced: central memory CD4+ T cells from blood. The rearrangement uses TRBV11-2 and TRBJ1-2; 10 positions agree with TRBD1. CDR3 loop: CASSSPGQGHYGYTF. DNA for the CDR3: TGTGCCAGCAGCTCACCGGGACAGGGGCACTATGGCTACACCTTC.